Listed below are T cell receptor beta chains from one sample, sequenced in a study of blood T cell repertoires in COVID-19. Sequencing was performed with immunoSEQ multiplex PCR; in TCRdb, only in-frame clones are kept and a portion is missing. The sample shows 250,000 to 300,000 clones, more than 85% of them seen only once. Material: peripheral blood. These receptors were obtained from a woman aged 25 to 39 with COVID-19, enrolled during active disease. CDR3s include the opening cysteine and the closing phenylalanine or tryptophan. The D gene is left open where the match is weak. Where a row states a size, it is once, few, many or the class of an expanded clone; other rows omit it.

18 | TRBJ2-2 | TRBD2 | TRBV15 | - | CATSYGTSGRKNTGELFF | TGTGCCACCAGCTACGGGACTAGCGGGAGGAAGAACACCGGGGAGCTGTTTTTT
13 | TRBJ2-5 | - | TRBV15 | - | CATSPGLEETQYF | TGTGCCACCAGCCCCGGACTTGAAGAGACCCAGTACTTC
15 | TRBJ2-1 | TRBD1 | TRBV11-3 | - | CASSPDRGLYNEQFF | TGTGCCAGCAGCCCGGACAGGGGACTTTACAATGAGCAGTTCTTC
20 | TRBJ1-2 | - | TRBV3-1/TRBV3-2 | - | CASSQDFPWPGPGHNYGYTF | TGTGCCAGCAGCCAAGATTTTCCATGGCCAGGTCCGGGACATAACTATGGCTACACCTTC
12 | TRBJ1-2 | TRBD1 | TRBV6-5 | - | CASRGGQGLYPF | TGTGCCAGCAGGGGGGGACAGGGACTTTATCCCTTC
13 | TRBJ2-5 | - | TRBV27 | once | CASQLGAGQTQYF | TGTGCCAGCCAGCTAGGGGCAGGGCAGACCCAGTACTTC
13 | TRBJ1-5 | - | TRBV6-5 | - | CASSTTRNQPQHF | TGTGCCAGCAGTACGACTAGGAATCAGCCCCAGCATTTT
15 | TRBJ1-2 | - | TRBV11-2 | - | CASSLGGQVYYGYTF | TGTGCCAGCAGCTTAGGGGGGCAGGTATACTATGGCTACACCTTC
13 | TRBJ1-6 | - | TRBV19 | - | CASNNPHNSPLHF | TGTGCCAGTAATAATCCCCATAATTCACCCCTCCACTTT
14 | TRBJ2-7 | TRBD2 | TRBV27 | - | CASSLAGAGNEQYF | TGTGCCAGCTCTCTAGCGGGAGCTGGAAACGAGCAGTACTTC
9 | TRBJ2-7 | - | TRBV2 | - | CASGHEQYF | TGTGCCAGCGGGCACGAGCAGTACTTC
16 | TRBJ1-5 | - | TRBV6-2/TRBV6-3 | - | CASSYSTRAGNQPQHF | TGTGCCAGCAGTTACTCGACCAGGGCGGGAAATCAGCCCCAGCATTTT
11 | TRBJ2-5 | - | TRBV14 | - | CASSHKETQYF | TGTGCCAGCAGCCACAAAGAGACCCAGTACTTC
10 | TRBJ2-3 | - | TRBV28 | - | CASSSYTQYF | TGTGCCAGCAGTTCTTATACGCAGTATTTT
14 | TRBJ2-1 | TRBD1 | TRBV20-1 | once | CSASWDRPYNEQFF | TGCAGTGCTAGTTGGGACAGGCCTTACAATGAGCAGTTCTTC
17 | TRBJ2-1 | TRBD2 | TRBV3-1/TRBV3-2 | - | CASSHSTSGGSYNEQFF | TGTGCCAGCAGCCATTCGACTAGCGGGGGGTCCTACAATGAGCAGTTCTTC
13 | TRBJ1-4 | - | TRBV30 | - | CAWERQANEKLFF | TGTGCCTGGGAGAGACAGGCTAATGAAAAACTGTTTTTT
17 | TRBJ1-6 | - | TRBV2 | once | CASRKRDLSSYNSPLHF | TGTGCCAGCAGGAAACGGGACTTGAGCTCCTATAATTCACCCCTCCACTTT
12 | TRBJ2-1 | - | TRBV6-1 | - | CASSELEREQFF | TGTGCCAGCAGTGAACTCGAGCGTGAACAGTTCTTC
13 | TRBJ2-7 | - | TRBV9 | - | CASSVGSAYEQYF | TGTGCCAGCAGCGTAGGCAGCGCCTACGAGCAGTACTTC
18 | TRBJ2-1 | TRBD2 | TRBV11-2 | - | CASSPMRIAGGVYNEQFF | TGTGCCAGCAGCCCGATGAGAATAGCGGGAGGGGTCTACAATGAGCAGTTCTTC
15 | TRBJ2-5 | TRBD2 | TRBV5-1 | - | CASSDRLAGGQTQYF | TGCGCCAGCAGCGATAGGCTAGCGGGAGGGCAGACCCAGTACTTC
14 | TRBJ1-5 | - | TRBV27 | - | CASRKGESNQPQHF | TGTGCCAGCAGGAAGGGAGAGAGCAATCAGCCCCAGCATTTT
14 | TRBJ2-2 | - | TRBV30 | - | CAWIKSTATGELFF | TGTGCCTGGATCAAGTCGACTGCCACCGGGGAGCTGTTTTTT
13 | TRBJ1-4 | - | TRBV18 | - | CASSPGTPEKLFF | TGTGCCAGCTCACCGGGGACACCTGAAAAACTGTTTTTT
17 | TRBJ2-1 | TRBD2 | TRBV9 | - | CASSVGGLAGVVNEQFF | TGTGCCAGCAGCGTAGGCGGGTTAGCGGGAGTTGTCAATGAGCAGTTCTTC
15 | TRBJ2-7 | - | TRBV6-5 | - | CASSPRPNRLYEQYF | TGTGCCAGCAGTCCACGGCCCAACAGGCTCTACGAGCAGTACTTC
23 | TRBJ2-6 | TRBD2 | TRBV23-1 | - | CASTPGGLAGTWRSGTGANVLTF | TGCGCCAGCACCCCCGGTGGACTAGCCGGGACGTGGCGGTCGGGGACTGGGGCCAACGTCCTGACTTTC
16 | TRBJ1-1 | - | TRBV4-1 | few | CASSQDSQGANTEAFF | TGCGCCAGCAGCCAAGATAGTCAAGGGGCGAACACTGAAGCTTTCTTT
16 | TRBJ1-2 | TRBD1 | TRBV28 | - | CASSTTGDGWYYGYTF | TGTGCCAGCAGTACCACAGGGGACGGTTGGTACTATGGCTACACCTTC
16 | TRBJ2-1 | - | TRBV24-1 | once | CATSEARGAGIDEQFF | TGTGCCACCAGTGAGGCCAGGGGGGCGGGTATCGATGAGCAGTTCTTC
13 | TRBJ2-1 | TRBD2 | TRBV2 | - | CASSTSGDNEQFF | TGTGCCAGCTCTACTAGCGGCGACAATGAGCAGTTCTTC